One and the same sample provided the 11 T cell receptor beta chains below, sequenced in a study of control samples from healthy donors and cancer patients. The data were produced by immunoSEQ multiplex PCR, yet TCRdb's version contains in-frame clones alone and is incomplete. The profile shows about 44,000 clones, 60% to 80% of them singletons. Sequenced: formalin-fixed, paraffin-embedded tissue. All receptors derive from a male donor with melanoma.

The chain employs TRBV29-1 and TRBJ1-5; D is perhaps TRBD1 (5 bases). This CDR3 spans 12 amino acids. The germline CDR1 and CDR2 sequences are SQVTM and ANQGSEA. The ends were cut back, 4 bases at V and 7 bases at J, with 11 bases in the middle. CDR3 DNA: TGCAGCGTTGCGGGGGGAGGCCAGCCCCAGCATTTT. It codes for CSVAGGGQPQHF.

This rearrangement joins TRBV28 to TRBJ1-1; D gene uncertain. The V gene lost 3 bases and the J gene lost 6 bases, with 11 bases spanning the gap. From germline, CDR1 is MDHEN and CDR2 SYDVKM. The CDR3 consists of 13 residues. CDR3 nucleotides: TGTGCCAGCAGTTTCGGCGAGATCGCTGAAGCTTTCTTT. Translating it yields CASSFGEIAEAFF. Supplemented by reference TRBV28 and TRBJ1-1, the full variable domain reads DVKVTQSSRYLVKRTGEKVFLECVQDMDHENMFWYRQDPGLGLRLIYFSYDVKMKEKGDIPEGYSVSREKKERFSLILESASTNQTSMYLCASSFGEIAEAFFGQGTRLTVV.

V and J are TRBV2 and TRBJ2-2, with TRBD2 as a possible D gene (6 bases). This CDR3 is 13 amino acids long. Germline values: CDR1 SNHLY, CDR2 FYNNEI. V was shortened by 7 bases and J by 1 base, with 7 bases between the two germline ends. CDR3 protein: CASKGGNTGELFF. CDR3 nucleotide sequence: TGTGCCAGCAAGGGAGGGAACACCGGGGAGCTGTTTTTT.

V and J are TRBV10-1 and TRBJ1-5; D is unclear. Trimming shortened V by 0 bases and J by 4 bases, and 13 bases separated the two germline ends. The CDR3 is 16 amino acids. The germline CDR1 and CDR2 sequences are WNHNN and SYGVQD (reference sequence). For the CDR3, the DNA is TGCGCCAGCAGTGAGTCGCATTTATACAGTAATCAGCCCCAGCATTTT. This translates into CASSESHLYSNQPQHF.

The V and J genes are TRBV11-2 and TRBJ2-4; weak D call: TRBD1 (5 bases). Trimming took 3 bases from V and 3 from J, leaving 6 bases between them. The CDR3 length is 13 residues. The germline V gene has CDR1 SGHAT and CDR2 FQNNGV. CDR3 DNA: TGTGCCAGCAGCTTCGACAGCAAAAACATTCAGTACTTC. Protein sequence: CASSFDSKNIQYF.

This clone was picked up one time. The chain has TRBV4-1 and TRBJ1-2, with D possibly being TRBD1 (5 bases). The CDR3 consists of 14 residues. Between the trimmed V and J ends, which lost 1 base and 4 bases, there was a span of 10 bases. The germline V gene encodes CDR1 MGHRA and CDR2 YSYEKL. The CDR3 protein is CASSQGQNLYGYTF. CDR3 in DNA: TGCGCCAGCAGCCAAGGACAGAACCTCTATGGCTACACCTTC.

This clone has ten or more counts. The CDR3 DNA is TGTGCCAGCAGCCCACTCGCGGGAGGGCTGTACAATGAGCAGTTCTTC. Residues: CASSPLAGGLYNEQFF. The chain employs TRBV11-1 and TRBJ2-1; 9 bases map to TRBD2. J was trimmed by 4 bases and V by 5 bases; bases with no gene match: 9. CDR3 length: 16 residues. Germline-derived CDR1 and CDR2 are SGHAT and FQDESV (reference sequence).

The V and J genes are TRBV28 and TRBJ2-7; tentatively, D is TRBD1 (5 bases). Trimming removed 2 bases from V and 0 bases from J, with 11 bases in between. The CDR3 has 15 residues. CDR1 is MDHEN and CDR2 is SYDVKM in the germline V gene. The CDR3 sequence: CASSLRAGFSYEQYF. CDR3 bases: TGTGCCAGCAGTTTACGGGCAGGGTTCTCCTACGAGCAGTACTTC.

The J gene is TRBJ2-7, the V gene TRBV12-3 or TRBV12-4, with D perhaps matching TRBD1 (6 bases). This CDR3 is 12 amino acids long. V shed 3 bases and J shed 7 bases, with 10 bases lying between them. CDR3 DNA: TGTGCCAGCAGTTTGAGCAGGGGAGAGCAGTACTTC. Amino acid sequence: CASSLSRGEQYF.

The rearrangement links TRBV10-3 to TRBJ2-7; 10 bases fit TRBD2. J gave up 6 bases and V 4 bases, and 6 bases lay outside the gene matches. The length of the CDR3 is 14 residues. Germline lookup yields CDR1 ENHRY and CDR2 SYGVKD. DNA of the CDR3: TGTGCCATCAGTGTTCGGGGACTAGCGCCCGAGCAGTACTTC. Protein sequence: CAISVRGLAPEQYF.

The chain combines TRBV27 with TRBJ1-5, with a weak D call TRBD1 (6 bases). Germline assignment: CDR1 MNHEY and CDR2 SMNVEV (reference sequence). The CDR3 loop spans 16 amino acids. Trimming took off 6 bases at V and 4 bases at J, with 19 bases between the two ends. The DNA of the CDR3 is TGTGCCAGCAGCTACTACCCGCCTCAGGGGAATCAGCCCCAGCATTTT. Protein sequence: CASSYYPPQGNQPQHF.